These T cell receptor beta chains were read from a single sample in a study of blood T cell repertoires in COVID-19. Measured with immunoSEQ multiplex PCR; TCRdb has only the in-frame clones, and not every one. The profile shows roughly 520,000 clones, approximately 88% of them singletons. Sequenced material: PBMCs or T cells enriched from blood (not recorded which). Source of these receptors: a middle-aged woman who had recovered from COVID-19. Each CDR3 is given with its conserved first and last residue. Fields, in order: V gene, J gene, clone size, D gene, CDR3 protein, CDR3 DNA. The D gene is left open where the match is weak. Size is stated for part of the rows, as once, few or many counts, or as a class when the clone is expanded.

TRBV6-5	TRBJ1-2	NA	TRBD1	CASSRDRGPYGYTF	TGTGCCAGCAGTAGGGACAGGGGTCCCTATGGCTACACCTTC
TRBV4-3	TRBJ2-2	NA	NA	CASSQGLRYTGELFF	TGCGCCAGCAGCCAAGGGTTGCGTTACACCGGGGAGCTGTTTTTT
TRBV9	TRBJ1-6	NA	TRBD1	CASSATGQAGDSPLHF	TGTGCCAGCAGCGCCACGGGACAGGCAGGAGATTCACCCCTCCACTTT
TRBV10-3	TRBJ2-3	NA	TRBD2	CAISETPSGRATTSEDTQYF	TGTGCCATCAGTGAGACGCCTAGCGGGAGGGCCACAACATCAGAAGATACGCAGTATTTT
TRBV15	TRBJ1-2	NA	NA	CATSPRNYGYTF	TGTGCCACCAGCCCCCGTAACTATGGCTACACCTTC
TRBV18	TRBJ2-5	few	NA	CASSPSGRRQETQYF	TGTGCCAGCTCACCGTCAGGACGGAGGCAAGAGACCCAGTACTTC
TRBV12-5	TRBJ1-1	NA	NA	CASGLVPGVFTEAFF	TGTGCTAGTGGTTTGGTCCCAGGGGTGTTCACTGAAGCTTTCTTT
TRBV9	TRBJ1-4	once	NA	CASSPRTENEKLFF	TGTGCCAGCAGCCCAAGGACAGAGAATGAAAAACTGTTTTTT
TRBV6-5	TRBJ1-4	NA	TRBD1	CASRPGGVEKLFF	TGTGCCAGCAGGCCAGGGGGCGTTGAAAAACTGTTTTTT
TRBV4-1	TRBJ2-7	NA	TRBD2	CASSQERPGGFYEQYF	TGCGCCAGCAGCCAAGAGAGACCGGGAGGATTCTACGAGCAGTACTTC
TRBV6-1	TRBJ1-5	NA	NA	CASSDHPRDSNQPQHF	TGTGCCAGCAGTGACCATCCCAGGGATAGCAATCAGCCCCAGCATTTT
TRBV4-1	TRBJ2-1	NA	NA	CASSWSGAFYNEQFF	TGCGCCAGCAGCTGGTCAGGGGCCTTCTACAATGAGCAGTTCTTC
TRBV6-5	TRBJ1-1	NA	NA	CASLLNTEAFF	TGTGCCAGCTTATTGAACACTGAAGCTTTCTTT
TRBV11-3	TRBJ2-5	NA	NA	CASSSLPEETQYF	TGTGCCAGCAGCTCCCTGCCGGAAGAGACCCAGTACTTC
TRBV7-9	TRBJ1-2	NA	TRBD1	CASSLTGGPAYGYTF	TGTGCCAGCAGTTTGACAGGGGGCCCGGCCTATGGCTACACCTTC
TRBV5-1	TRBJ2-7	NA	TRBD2	CASSQPPGTSGRASYEQYF	TGCGCCAGCAGCCAACCTCCCGGGACTAGCGGGAGGGCCTCCTACGAGCAGTACTTC
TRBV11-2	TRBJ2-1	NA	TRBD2	CASSLDLTSGYNEQFF	TGTGCCAGCAGCTTAGATCTGACTAGCGGGTACAATGAGCAGTTCTTC
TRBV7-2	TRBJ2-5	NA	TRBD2	CASSHRLAGSETQYF	TGTGCCAGCAGCCATCGACTAGCGGGATCAGAGACCCAGTACTTC
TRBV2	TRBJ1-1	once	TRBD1	CASNNWDRGNTEAFF	TGTGCCAGCAATAACTGGGACAGGGGGAACACTGAAGCTTTCTTT
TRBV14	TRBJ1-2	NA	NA	CASKGQGSGGYTF	TGTGCCAGCAAAGGGCAGGGGTCGGGTGGCTACACCTTC
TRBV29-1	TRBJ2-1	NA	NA	CSVEALLLNNEQFF	TGCAGCGTTGAAGCTCTCTTATTAAACAATGAGCAGTTCTTC
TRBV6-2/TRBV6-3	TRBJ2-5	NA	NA	CASSHGIQETQYF	TGTGCCAGCAGTCACGGGATTCAAGAGACCCAGTACTTC
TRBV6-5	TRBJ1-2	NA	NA	CASSRTVWHGYTF	TGTGCCAGCAGTCGGACAGTTTGGCATGGCTACACCTTC
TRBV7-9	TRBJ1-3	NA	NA	CASSWSGQNTIYF	TGTGCCAGCAGTTGGAGTGGCCAAAACACCATATATTTT
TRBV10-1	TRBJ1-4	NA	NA	CASQGGFWINEKLFF	TGCGCCAGCCAGGGCGGTTTCTGGATTAATGAAAAACTGTTTTTT
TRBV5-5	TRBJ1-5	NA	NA	CASSFRFLRGGQPQHF	TGTGCCAGCAGCTTCCGCTTTTTGAGGGGAGGTCAGCCCCAGCATTTT
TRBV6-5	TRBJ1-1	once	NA	CASSSTENTEAFF	TGTGCCAGCAGCTCCACAGAGAACACTGAAGCTTTCTTT
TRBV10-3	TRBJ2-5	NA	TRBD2	CAISDLLAGETQYF	TGTGCCATCAGTGACCTACTAGCGGGAGAGACCCAGTACTTC
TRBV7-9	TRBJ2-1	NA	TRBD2	CASSLAFRLAGGHEQFF	TGTGCCAGCAGCTTAGCGTTCCGGCTAGCGGGAGGGCATGAGCAGTTCTTC
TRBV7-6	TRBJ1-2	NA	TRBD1	CASSLDRVGYTF	TGTGCCAGCAGCTTGGACAGGGTGGGCTACACCTTC
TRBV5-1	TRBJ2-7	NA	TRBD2	CASSLAAGTSGSYEQYF	TGCGCCAGCAGCTTGGCCGCGGGGACTAGCGGTTCCTACGAGCAGTACTTC
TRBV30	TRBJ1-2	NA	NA	CAQETGNYGYTF	TGTGCGCAAGAAACAGGGAACTATGGCTACACCTTC
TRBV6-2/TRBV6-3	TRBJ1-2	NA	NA	CASSPDSYGYTF	TGTGCCAGCAGCCCTGACAGCTATGGCTACACCTTC
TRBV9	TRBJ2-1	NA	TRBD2	CASSSEQRDLGALYNEQFF	TGTGCCAGCAGCTCCGAGCAGCGGGATCTTGGGGCCCTTTACAATGAGCAGTTCTTC
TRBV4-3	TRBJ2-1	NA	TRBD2	CASSQDQGLAGGSANEQFF	TGCGCCAGCAGCCAAGATCAGGGACTAGCGGGAGGGTCCGCCAATGAGCAGTTCTTC
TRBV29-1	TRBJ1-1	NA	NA	CSVDRGTQHTEAFF	TGCAGCGTTGATCGGGGGACCCAGCACACTGAAGCTTTCTTT
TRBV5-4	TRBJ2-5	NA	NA	CASSSTSIETQYF	TGTGCCAGCAGCTCTACTAGCATAGAGACCCAGTACTTC
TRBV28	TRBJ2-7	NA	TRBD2	CAIGTSFYEQYF	TGTGCCATCGGGACTAGCTTCTACGAGCAGTACTTC
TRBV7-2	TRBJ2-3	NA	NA	CASSPLADTQYF	TGTGCCAGCAGCCCCCTCGCAGATACGCAGTATTTT
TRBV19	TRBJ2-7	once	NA	CASSIVYRDNEQYF	TGTGCCAGTAGTATAGTCTACAGGGACAACGAGCAGTACTTC
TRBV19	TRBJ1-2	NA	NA	CASSVQTQGNYGYTF	TGTGCCAGTAGTGTCCAAACACAGGGAAACTATGGCTACACCTTC